This T cell receptor beta chain derives from a study of shared clonotypes between healthy human individuals. This clone was recorded once. No antigen is known for it. Some clones are missing from TCRdb's copy, which holds only in-frame ones; the method was immunoSEQ multiplex PCR. Here the sample spans about 2.1 million clones, approximately 94% being singletons. Germline lookup yields CDR1 SGDLS and CDR2 YYNGEE. The CDR3 covers 17 residues. V lost 0 bases, J lost 3 bases, and 16 bases lay in between. Naive CD8 cells lacked CD45RO, underwent positive selection for CCR7 and left out terminally differentiated effector memory CD45RA+ cells. Study-level findings and limits: Non-shared clonotypes had lower generation probabilities than clonotypes shared by all four sorted-subset donors.

The V gene is TRBV9, the J gene TRBJ2-1, with D perhaps matching TRBD1 (6 bases). This receptor was obtained from a man in his late teens or twenties in good health. Some clones in this sample may be carry-over from other donors' samples. The sequenced material came from naive CD8+ T cells from PBMCs. The CDR3 DNA reads TGTGCCAGCAGCGTAGCTCTTACAGGGAGAGGCTACAATGAGCAGTTCTTC. Translating gives CASSVALTGRGYNEQFF.